One sample yielded the 14 T cell receptor beta chains listed below, sequenced in a study of beta chain features in type 1 diabetes. Every isolated RNA sample was fully reverse transcribed, so sequencing captured expressed TCRB transcripts. Profiling relied on immunoSEQ multiplex PCR, and the TCRdb table lists in-frame clones only, not all of them. The sample shows about 150,000 clones, 10% to 13% of them seen only once. Study findings and constraints: Patients with Type 1 diabetes showed moderately but significantly shorter TCRB CDR3s in all four CD4+ subsets.

These TCRs' antigens remain unknown. Material: central memory CD4+ T cells from blood. Source of these receptors: a man younger than 40 with type 1 diabetes.

The rearrangement joins TRBV6-5 to TRBJ1-5, with 8 bases identical to TRBD1. The V and J ends lost 6 bases and 6 bases, in that order; junction bases with no gene match: 10. CDR3 length: 15 amino acids. Germline CDR1 MNHEY, CDR2 SVGAGI. The CDR3 spells CASRSTGEGFQPQHF. The CDR3 nucleotides are TGTGCCAGCAGGTCGACAGGGGAAGGATTTCAGCCCCAGCATTTT.

The sample holds many counts of this clone. V gene TRBV29-1 combines with J gene TRBJ2-7; TRBD1 matches 8 bases. The CDR3 has 15 amino acids. V was pared by 0 bases and J by 5 bases, with 9 bases of the junction left unmatched. Per the germline V gene, CDR1 is SQVTM and CDR2 is ANQGSEA. CDR3: CSVEDYAGGIDEQYF. The CDR3 DNA reads TGCAGCGTTGAAGATTATGCAGGGGGCATCGACGAGCAGTACTTC.

This sequence joins TRBV30 and TRBJ2-7, with TRBD2 as a possible D gene (6 bases). Between the trimmed V and J ends, which lost 5 bases and 3 bases, there was a span of 11 bases. Germline CDR1 reads GTSNPN; CDR2 reads SVGIG (reference sequence). The CDR3 consists of 12 residues. CDR3 protein: CAWARGYYEQYF. The CDR3 region has the DNA TGTGCCTGGGCCCGGGGGTACTACGAGCAGTACTTC. Using reference TRBV30 and TRBJ2-7 for the parts outside the CDR3, the full variable domain is SQTIHQWPATLVQPVGSPLSLECTVEGTSNPNLYWYRQAAGRGLQLLFYSVGIGQISSEVPQNLSASRPQDRQFILSSKKLLLSDSGFYLCAWARGYYEQYFGPGTRLTVT.

This chain connects TRBV7-9 to TRBJ1-5; maybe TRBD1 (6 bases). The germline CDR1 and CDR2 sequences are SEHNR and FQNEAQ (reference sequence). The length of the CDR3 is 13 residues. V lost 4 bases to trimming and J lost 6 bases, with 10 bases between them. The CDR3 region has the DNA TGTGCCAGCAGCTACAGGGAAGGTCAGCCCCAGCATTTT. Amino acids: CASSYREGQPQHF.

The chain carries TRBV7-9 and TRBJ2-5, with 8 nucleotides matching TRBD1. V trimming: 1 base; J trimming: 2 bases; junction bases outside the gene matches: 6. Per the germline V gene, CDR1 is SEHNR and CDR2 is FQNEAQ (reference sequence). CDR3 length equals 16 residues. The CDR3 bases are TGTGCCAGCAGCTTAGGTCGCAGGGGGCTACAAGAGACCCAGTACTTC. Its translation is CASSLGRRGLQETQYF.

This clone was observed a handful of times. The junction differs from germline at one of its ends, possibly a read error. The gene calls are TRBV11-3 and TRBJ2-2; D call uncertain. Germline loops: CDR1 SGHNT, CDR2 YENEEA. This CDR3 region has 15 residues. In DNA form, the CDR3 reads TGTGCCAGCAGCTTGAGGTCGGCTAACAACGGGGAGCTGTTTTTT. Its translation is CASSLRSANNGELFF.

This chain uses TRBV5-1 with TRBJ2-3; the D is unclear. Germline values: CDR1 SGHRS, CDR2 YFSETQ. V lost 6 bases and J 2 bases, leaving 7 bases between the germline ends. This CDR3 contains 12 residues. The CDR3 sequence is CASTLNTDTQYF. The CDR3 DNA follows: TGCGCCAGCACCCTAAACACAGATACGCAGTATTTT. Full variable domain (missing parts from reference TRBV5-1 and TRBJ2-3): KAGVTQTPRYLIKTRGQQVTLSCSPISGHRSVSWYQQTPGQGLQFLFEYFSETQRNKGNFPGRFSGRQFSNSRSEMNVSTLELGDSALYLCASTLNTDTQYFGPGTRLTVL.

This clone was counted a few times. For the CDR3, the DNA is TGTGCCTGGAGTCCTGGACAGAGCTACGAGCAGTACTTC. Its protein is CAWSPGQSYEQYF. The rearrangement uses TRBV30 and TRBJ2-7, with D perhaps matching TRBD1 (6 bases). The CDR3 is 13 residues long. The germline gives CDR1 GTSNPN, CDR2 SVGIG (reference sequence). Trimming stripped 2 bases from V and 3 bases from J, with 11 bases between.

This clone was recorded a few times. This rearrangement joins TRBV30 to TRBJ2-5, with TRBD2 matching 10 bases. This CDR3 contains 15 residues. CDR1 and CDR2 (germline): GTSNPN, SVGIG (reference sequence). With 3 bases clipped from V and 4 bases from J, the junction kept 8 bases outside the gene matches. CDR3 loop: CAWSVSSGSLETQYF. DNA for the CDR3: TGTGCCTGGAGCGTGTCTAGCGGGAGTTTAGAGACCCAGTACTTC.

The chain has TRBV7-8 and TRBJ2-5; D call uncertain. This CDR3 region has 15 residues. The V and J ends lost 2 bases and 1 base respectively, with 11 bases between them. Per the germline V gene, CDR1 is SGHVS and CDR2 is FQNEAQ. CDR3 region: CASSLLAFSQETQYF. The DNA of the CDR3 is TGTGCCAGCAGCTTATTGGCCTTCTCCCAAGAGACCCAGTACTTC.

In its sample, this clone was seen a few times. This sequence joins TRBV15 and TRBJ1-2; no clear D gene. The CDR3 spans 13 residues. Deletions cut 0 bases from V and 5 bases from J, with 7 bases between. Germline V gives CDR1 LNHNV, CDR2 YYDKDF (reference sequence). CDR3 nucleotides: TGTGCCACCAGCAGAGACGCCGAGTATGGCTACACCTTC. This codes for CATSRDAEYGYTF.

This clone was detected a few times. V and J are TRBV4-1 and TRBJ2-1, with TRBD2 matching 13 bases. The V gene end was trimmed by 4 bases and the J gene end by 9 bases; junction bases not matched to a gene: 12. CDR3 length equals 17 residues. Germline V lookup: CDR1 MGHRA, CDR2 YSYEKL. The CDR3 DNA follows: TGCGCCAGCAGCCCTAGCCCGACTAGCGGGGGGTTACCTGAGCAGTTCTTC. It encodes CASSPSPTSGGLPEQFF.

This clone was picked up a small number of times. The chain couples TRBV2 to TRBJ2-5, with 7 bases aligning to TRBD1. CDR3 length: 15 residues. V was pared by 0 bases and J by 8 bases, with 9 bases of the junction left unmatched. The germline CDR1 and CDR2 sequences are SNHLY and FYNNEI. The CDR3 nucleotides are TGTGCCAGCAGTGAAGCGGTGAGCGGACAGGTTACCCAGTACTTC. Encoded protein: CASSEAVSGQVTQYF.

V gene TRBV5-6 combines with J gene TRBJ2-1, with TRBD1 matching over 8 bases. The CDR3 is 15 amino acids. Losses at the gene ends were 1 base for V and 14 bases for J; bases not matched to a gene: 14. Germline CDR1 reads SGHDT; CDR2 reads YYEEEE. The CDR3 loop is CASSLSDRGVGLEFF. The CDR3 nucleotides read TGTGCCAGCAGCTTGTCCGACAGGGGCGTGGGTTTAGAGTTCTTC.